The clone carrying this T cell receptor (beta chain) was observed at least ten times. The antigen remains unidentified. The sample originates from a study of early T cells in non-severe SARS-CoV-2 infection. About the study: Sequenced material consisted of bulk RNA (from unsorted whole blood), and chains were unpaired.

V dropped 5 bases and J dropped 10; count of bases not matched to a gene: 13. Germline assignment: CDR1 MDHEN and CDR2 SYDVKM. The CDR3 is made up of 15 amino acids. Regarding the study as a whole: Database matching using VDJdb favored anti-spike CD8 responses, with private and CD4 specificities left missing.

Individual cDNA molecules carried attached unique molecular identifiers. TCRdb fed the 5' RACE reads into MiXCR, producing one record per CDR3 protein. The table records roughly 75,000 distinct CDR3 sequences, more than 9% of them present only once. The origin of this receptor is an adult who was a healthcare worker with PCR-confirmed SARS-CoV-2 infection or an uninfected control (not recorded which). The sample consisted of whole blood. The genes are TRBV28 and TRBJ2-5; TRBD1 matches at 10 bases. CDR3 region: CASSRVSGTGDIQYF. The CDR3 DNA is TGTGCCAGCAGTCGCGTTTCCGGGACAGGGGATATCCAGTACTTC.